This T cell receptor beta chain was sequenced in a study of T cell repertoires in cytomegalovirus infection (dated by TCRdb to the late 2010s). With regard to the full study: Donor HLA type was relevant to the analysis, as public TCR beta signatures indicated carriage of CMV infection together with the matching HLA type. The full study reports these points: In the ex vivo response, HLA-C-restricted CMV-specific TCR beta clonotypes were dominant, and in two of eight donors the single most frequent clonotype came from this HLA-C-restricted group. Carriers of CMV infection plus the relevant HLA type were discriminated by the cumulative frequency of public TCR beta family members in the study cohort and in an independent approximately 340-donor cohort.

In the germline V gene (reference sequence), CDR1 corresponds to DFQATT and CDR2 to SNEGSKA. The CDR3 covers 15 residues, taking in both the cysteine and the phenylalanine. Only CDR3 DNA remains: 45 bases, in frame from the first base. Trimming accounts for 2 bases at V and 2 bases at J, while the number of junction bases matched to no gene is 7. Concerning this clonotype: This receptor's antigen is unknown. Qualities for individual bases were not recorded, and no much larger clone is one base off.

The sequencing machine was an Illumina HiSeq 1500. Using fastp trimming at Q25 and MiXCR clonotype assembly, TCRdb reanalyzed the public sequencing data and kept in-frame beta chains. When rows share a CDR3 protein, they turn into one entry using the most common DNA and genes. Across this sample there are hundreds of thousands of distinct CDR3 sequences, with about 40% seen only once. In total, the top ten clones hold 2.8% of the sample. The specimen sequenced was PBMCs. Here the chain combines TRBV20-1 and TRBJ2-7, with 9 junctional bases fitting TRBD1. This clonotype was obtained from a human donor in good health (CMV status not recorded). Some clones in this sample may be carry-over from other donors' samples. CDR3 protein: CSARTTGTGTYEQYF. The DNA sequence reads TGCAGTGCTAGAACGACCGGGACAGGGACCTACGAGCAGTACTTC.